This T cell receptor (beta chain) was retrieved from a study of vaccination and CD4 T cells after COVID-19. Study summary: Convalescent donors: six male, four female; seven Caucasian, two Asian, one multiracial, two Hispanic. Following dose two, a median about 72 days (range 14 to 241) passed before post-vaccine samples were taken.

In this sample, this clonotype turned up once. Its antigen remains unidentified. This CDR3 region has 14 residues. Trimming cost V 1 base and J 2 bases, with 8 bases left between them. The germline V gene has CDR1 LGHNA and CDR2 YNFKEQ. The Oncomine TCR Beta short-read assay was what sequenced the DNA obtained from cultured CD4+ T cells. TCRdb processed the PCR reads anew with MiXCR; each CDR3 protein has one entry. The repertoire has under 10,000 distinct CDR3 sequences, approximately 55% of them found once; the top ten carry approximately 30%. Specified treatment: roughly 11-day PBMC culture with coronavirus spike peptide pools or control peptides (ViraFEST assay). ViraFEST used peptide pools to expand antigen-specific T cells, then sequenced TCRs.

The sequenced sample consisted of CD4+ T cells from blood, cultured in vitro. The chain has TRBV4-2 and TRBJ1-2; D ambiguous. The sequence derives from a human donor who had recovered from COVID-19. CDR3 bases: TGTGCCAGCAGCCAAGGATGGAAAAACTATGGCTACACCTTC. Translating gives CASSQGWKNYGYTF.